The entry below describes one TCR beta chain. This entry comes from a study of shared clonotypes between healthy human individuals. CD45RA+ naive and CD45RA-negative memory subsets were separated from CD4+ cells. Germline V lookup: CDR1 MNHNS, CDR2 SASEGT. The CDR3 is 12 amino acids. Trimming removed 3 bases from V and 8 bases from J, with 8 bases in between. TCRdb's copy holds only in-frame clones and misses some; the assay was immunoSEQ multiplex PCR. Of about 2.4 million clones in the sample, 93% were seen once. Sequenced input: naive CD4+ T cells from PBMCs. As for subset: CD45RA+ positively selected. The receptor's source is a young man in good health. Some clones in this sample may be carry-over from other donors' samples. The V and J genes are TRBV6-1 and TRBJ1-5; D is unclear. The CDR3 spells CASSDGIKPQHF. The CDR3 DNA is TGTGCCAGCAGTGACGGGATAAAGCCCCAGCATTTT.